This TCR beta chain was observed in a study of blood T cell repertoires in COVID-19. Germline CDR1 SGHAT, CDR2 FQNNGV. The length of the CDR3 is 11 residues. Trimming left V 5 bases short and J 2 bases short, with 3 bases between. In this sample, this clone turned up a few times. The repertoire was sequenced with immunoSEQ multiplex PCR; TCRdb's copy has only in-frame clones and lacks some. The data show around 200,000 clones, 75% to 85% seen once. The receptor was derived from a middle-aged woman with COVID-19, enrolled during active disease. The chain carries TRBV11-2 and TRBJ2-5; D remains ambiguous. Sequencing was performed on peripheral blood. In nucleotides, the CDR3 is TGTGCCAGCAGCCTACAAGAGACCCAGTACTTC. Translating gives CASSLQETQYF.